The next 9 T cell receptor beta chains were all read from a single sample in a study of Ad26.COV2.S vaccination and SARS-CoV-2 variants. The data were produced by immunoSEQ multiplex PCR, yet TCRdb's version contains in-frame clones alone and is incomplete. The sample has 510,000 or so clones; around nine tenths are singletons. Treatment indicated: approximately 18 received Ad26.COV2.S at low or high dose, single or two shots; 5 received placebo; per-sample allocation not given. On day 63 after the first injection, vaccine and placebo recipients gave samples. Sequencing was performed on peripheral blood, taken in a trial of Ad26.COV2.S vaccine versus placebo. The receptors here all came from a person between 18 and 60 years old who received the Ad26.COV2.S COVID-19 vaccine or a placebo.

This chain connects TRBV19 to TRBJ1-2; no definite D call. The V gene lost 7 bases and the J gene lost 4 bases, with 10 bases spanning the gap. The CDR3 consists of 12 residues. CDR1 and CDR2 from the germline V gene are LNHDA and SQIVND (reference sequence). The CDR3 sequence is CASMRASYGYTF. CDR3 nucleotides: TGTGCCAGTATGAGGGCCTCCTATGGCTACACCTTC.

V is TRBV6-2 or TRBV6-3 and J is TRBJ2-7; D might be TRBD1 (6 bases). The germline CDR1 and CDR2 sequences are MNHEY and SVGEGT. The CDR3 consists of 13 residues. Trimming pared 2 bases from V and 6 bases from J, leaving 11 bases between. The CDR3 region is CASSYPPRGEQYF. The CDR3 DNA follows: TGTGCCAGCAGTTACCCCCCCAGGGGCGAGCAGTACTTC.

The chain recombines TRBV7-9 with TRBJ1-6; TRBD1 matches 7 bases. J was trimmed by 9 bases and V by 2 bases; bases with no gene match: 4. CDR3 length equals 14 residues. CDR1 and CDR2 (germline): SEHNR, FQNEAQ (reference sequence). The CDR3: CASSLQGVSSPLHF. Here the CDR3 DNA reads TGTGCCAGCAGCTTACAGGGGGTTAGTTCACCCCTCCACTTT.

The J gene is TRBJ2-7, the V gene TRBV19; D is unclear. In germline, CDR1 is LNHDA, CDR2 SQIVND (reference sequence). The CDR3 extends over 15 amino acids. The ends were cut back, 5 bases at V and 0 bases at J, with 14 bases in the middle. DNA of the CDR3: TGTGCCAGTAGTCGAACGGCGGCTAGCTCCTACGAGCAGTACTTC. It encodes CASSRTAASSYEQYF.

The V and J genes are TRBV5-4 and TRBJ2-1; D may be TRBD2 (5 bases). The V gene lost 1 base and the J gene lost 0 bases, with 8 bases spanning the gap. The CDR3 consists of 15 residues. CDR1 is SGHNT and CDR2 is YYREEE in the germline V gene (reference sequence). The CDR3: CASSLPGNSYNEQFF. Written as DNA, the CDR3 is TGTGCCAGCAGCTTGCCGGGAAACTCCTACAATGAGCAGTTCTTC.

The chain links TRBV4-2 to TRBJ1-2; D gene uncertain. There are 12 residues in the CDR3. The germline gives CDR1 LGHNA, CDR2 YNFKEQ. V shed 3 bases and J shed 2 bases, with 4 bases lying between them. In nucleotides, the CDR3 is TGTGCCAGCAGCCAGGAGAACTATGGCTACACCTTC. Its translation: CASSQENYGYTF.

This chain links TRBV2 with TRBJ2-1; 10 bases map to TRBD2. From germline, CDR1 is SNHLY and CDR2 FYNNEI. The CDR3 totals 12 residues. V shed 5 bases, J shed 14 bases, and the junction held 6 bases outside the gene matches. CDR3 sequence (DNA): TGTGCCAGCAGTAGACAGAGCGGGAGGGAGTTCTTC. Encoded protein: CASSRQSGREFF.

The chain couples TRBV19 to TRBJ2-1; D gene unclear. V lost 6 bases and J lost 6, with 18 bases in between. This CDR3 contains 15 residues. Germline assignment: CDR1 LNHDA and CDR2 SQIVND (reference sequence). DNA for the CDR3: TGTGCCAGTAGCCTAACAAATGTAGGGCTCAATGAGCAGTTCTTC. Amino acids: CASSLTNVGLNEQFF.

This rearrangement joins TRBV13 to TRBJ2-3, with 7 nucleotides matching TRBD1. The V and J ends lost 5 bases and 2 bases, in that order; junction bases with no gene match: 10. The CDR3 is 16 amino acids. CDR1 is PRHDT and CDR2 is FYEKMQ in the germline V gene (reference sequence). CDR3 loop: CASSPYRGQPTDTQYF. The CDR3 bases are TGTGCCAGCAGCCCTTACAGGGGACAGCCCACAGATACGCAGTATTTT.